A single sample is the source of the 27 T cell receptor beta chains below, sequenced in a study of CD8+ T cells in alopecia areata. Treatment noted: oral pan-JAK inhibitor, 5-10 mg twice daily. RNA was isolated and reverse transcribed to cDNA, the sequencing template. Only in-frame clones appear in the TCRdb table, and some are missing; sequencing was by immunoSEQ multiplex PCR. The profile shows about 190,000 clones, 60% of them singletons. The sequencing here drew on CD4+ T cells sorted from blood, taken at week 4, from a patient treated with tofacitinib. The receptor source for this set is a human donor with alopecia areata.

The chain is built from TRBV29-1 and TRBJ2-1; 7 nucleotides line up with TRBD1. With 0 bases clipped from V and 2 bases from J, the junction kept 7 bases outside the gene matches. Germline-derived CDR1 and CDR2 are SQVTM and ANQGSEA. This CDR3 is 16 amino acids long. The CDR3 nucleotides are TGCAGCGTTGAAGAGCGAGGGGGCAGGACCTACAATGAGCAGTTCTTC. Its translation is CSVEERGGRTYNEQFF.

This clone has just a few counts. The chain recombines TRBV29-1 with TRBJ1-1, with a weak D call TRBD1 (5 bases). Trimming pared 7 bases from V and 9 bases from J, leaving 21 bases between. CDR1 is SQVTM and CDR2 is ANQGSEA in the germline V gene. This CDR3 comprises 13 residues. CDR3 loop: CSAYSGTAAKAFF. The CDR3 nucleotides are TGCAGCGCCTATTCCGGGACGGCGGCAAAAGCTTTCTTT.

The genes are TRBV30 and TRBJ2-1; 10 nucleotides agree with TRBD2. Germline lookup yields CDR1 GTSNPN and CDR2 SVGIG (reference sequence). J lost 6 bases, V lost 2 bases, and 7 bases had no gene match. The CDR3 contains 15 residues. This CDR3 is CAWSPPGLASNEQFF. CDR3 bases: TGTGCCTGGAGTCCCCCGGGACTAGCGAGCAATGAGCAGTTCTTC. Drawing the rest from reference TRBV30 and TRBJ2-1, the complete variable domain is SQTIHQWPATLVQPVGSPLSLECTVEGTSNPNLYWYRQAAGRGLQLLFYSVGIGQISSEVPQNLSASRPQDRQFILSSKKLLLSDSGFYLCAWSPPGLASNEQFFGPGTRLTVL.

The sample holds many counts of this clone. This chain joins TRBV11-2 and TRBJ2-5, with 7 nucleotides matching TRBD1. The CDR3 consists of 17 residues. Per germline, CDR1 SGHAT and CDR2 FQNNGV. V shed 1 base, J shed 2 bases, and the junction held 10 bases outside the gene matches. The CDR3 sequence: CASSLGRVGQPQETQYF. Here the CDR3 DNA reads TGTGCCAGCAGCTTAGGAAGGGTGGGACAGCCTCAAGAGACCCAGTACTTC.

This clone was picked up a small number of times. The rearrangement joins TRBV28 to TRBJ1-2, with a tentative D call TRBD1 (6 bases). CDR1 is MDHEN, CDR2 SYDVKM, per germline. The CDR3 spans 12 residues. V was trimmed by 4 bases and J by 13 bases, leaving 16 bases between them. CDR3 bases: TGTGCCAGCAGTTATTCGGGACAAGGAGGCACCTTC. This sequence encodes CASSYSGQGGTF.

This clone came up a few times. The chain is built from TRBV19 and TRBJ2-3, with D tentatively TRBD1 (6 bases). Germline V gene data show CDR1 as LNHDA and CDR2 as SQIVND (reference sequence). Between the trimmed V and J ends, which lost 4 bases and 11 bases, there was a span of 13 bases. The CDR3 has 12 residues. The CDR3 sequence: CASSTIPGQQYF. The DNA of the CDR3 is TGTGCCAGTAGTACCATCCCGGGACAGCAGTATTTT.

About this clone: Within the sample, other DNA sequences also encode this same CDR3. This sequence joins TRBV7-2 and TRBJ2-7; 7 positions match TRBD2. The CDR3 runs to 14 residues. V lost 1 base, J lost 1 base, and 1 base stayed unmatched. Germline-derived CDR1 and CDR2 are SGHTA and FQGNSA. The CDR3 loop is CASSLVRESYEQYF. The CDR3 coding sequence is TGTGCCAGCAGCTTAGTGCGGGAGTCCTACGAGCAGTACTTC.

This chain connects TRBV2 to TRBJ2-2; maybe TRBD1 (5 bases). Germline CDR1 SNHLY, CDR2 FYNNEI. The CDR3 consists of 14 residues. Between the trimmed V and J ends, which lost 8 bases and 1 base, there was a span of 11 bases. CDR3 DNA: TGTGCCAGCTTAGGGGTGGGGAACACCGGGGAGCTGTTTTTT. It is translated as CASLGVGNTGELFF.

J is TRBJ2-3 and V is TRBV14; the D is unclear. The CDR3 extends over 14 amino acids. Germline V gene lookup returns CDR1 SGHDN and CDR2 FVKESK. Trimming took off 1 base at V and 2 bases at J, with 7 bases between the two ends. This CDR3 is CASSQGRYTDTQYF. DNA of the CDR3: TGTGCCAGCAGCCAAGGCCGGTACACAGATACGCAGTATTTT.

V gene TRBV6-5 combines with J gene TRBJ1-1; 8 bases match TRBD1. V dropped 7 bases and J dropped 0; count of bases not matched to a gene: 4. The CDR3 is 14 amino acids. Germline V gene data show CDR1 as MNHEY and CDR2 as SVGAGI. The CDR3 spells CASNPDRVNTEAFF. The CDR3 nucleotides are TGTGCCAGCAATCCGGACAGGGTGAACACTGAAGCTTTCTTT.

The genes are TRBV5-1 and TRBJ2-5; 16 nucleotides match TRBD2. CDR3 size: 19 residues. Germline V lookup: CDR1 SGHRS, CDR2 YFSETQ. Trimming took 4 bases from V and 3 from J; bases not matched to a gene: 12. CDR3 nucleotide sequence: TGCGCCAGCAGCCGGGGACTAGCGGGAGGGCCGAGAGAGGAAGAGACCCAGTACTTC. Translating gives CASSRGLAGGPREEETQYF.

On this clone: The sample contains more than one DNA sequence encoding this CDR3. CDR3 DNA: TGTGCCAGCAGCTTGGTGGGCTACGAGCAGTACTTC. The encoded protein is CASSLVGYEQYF. The chain couples TRBV5-6 to TRBJ2-7; D is uncertain. From germline, CDR1 is SGHDT and CDR2 YYEEEE. The CDR3 has 12 amino acids. Trimming removed 0 bases at V and 3 bases at J, with 4 bases between. Based on the CDR3 plus reference TRBV5-6 and TRBJ2-7, the full variable domain is DAGVTQSPTHLIKTRGQQVTLRCSPKSGHDTVSWYQQALGQGPQFIFQYYEEEERQRGNFPDRFSGHQFPNYSSELNVNALLLGDSALYLCASSLVGYEQYFGPGTRLTVT.

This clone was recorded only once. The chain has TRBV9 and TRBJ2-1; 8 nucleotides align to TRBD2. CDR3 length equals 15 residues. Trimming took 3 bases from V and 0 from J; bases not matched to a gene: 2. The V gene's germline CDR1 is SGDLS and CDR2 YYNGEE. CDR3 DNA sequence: TGTGCCAGCAGCGGTAGCGGGACCTCCTACAATGAGCAGTTCTTC. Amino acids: CASSGSGTSYNEQFF.

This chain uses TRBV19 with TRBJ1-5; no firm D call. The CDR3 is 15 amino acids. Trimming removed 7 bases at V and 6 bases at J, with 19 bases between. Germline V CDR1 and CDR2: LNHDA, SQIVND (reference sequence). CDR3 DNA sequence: TGTGCCAGTAAGCCTCCGGACTCCTCCGTTCAGCCCCAGCATTTT. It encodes CASKPPDSSVQPQHF.

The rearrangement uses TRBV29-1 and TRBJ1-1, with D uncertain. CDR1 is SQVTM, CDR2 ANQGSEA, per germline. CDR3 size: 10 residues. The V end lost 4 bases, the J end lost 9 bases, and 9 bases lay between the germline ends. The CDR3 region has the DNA TGCAGCGTTGTTGGCAGAAAAGCTTTCTTT. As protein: CSVVGRKAFF.

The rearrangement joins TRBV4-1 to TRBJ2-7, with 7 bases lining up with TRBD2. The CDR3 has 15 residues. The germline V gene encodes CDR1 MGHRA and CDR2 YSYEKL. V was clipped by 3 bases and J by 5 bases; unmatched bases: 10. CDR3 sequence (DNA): TGCGCCAGCAGCCACCCCGCGCGGGAGATGCACGAGCAGTACTTC. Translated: CASSHPAREMHEQYF.

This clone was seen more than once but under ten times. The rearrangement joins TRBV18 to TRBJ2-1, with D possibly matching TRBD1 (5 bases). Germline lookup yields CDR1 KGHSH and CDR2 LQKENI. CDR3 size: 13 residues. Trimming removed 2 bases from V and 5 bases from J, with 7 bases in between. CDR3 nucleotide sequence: TGTGCCAGCTCACCAGGCAGGGACAATGAGCAGTTCTTC. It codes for CASSPGRDNEQFF. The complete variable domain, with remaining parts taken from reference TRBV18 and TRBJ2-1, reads NAGVMQNPRHLVRRRGQEARLRCSPMKGHSHVYWYRQLPEEGLKFMVYLQKENIIDESGMPKERFSAEFPKEGPSILRIQQVVRGDSAAYFCASSPGRDNEQFFGPGTRLTVL.

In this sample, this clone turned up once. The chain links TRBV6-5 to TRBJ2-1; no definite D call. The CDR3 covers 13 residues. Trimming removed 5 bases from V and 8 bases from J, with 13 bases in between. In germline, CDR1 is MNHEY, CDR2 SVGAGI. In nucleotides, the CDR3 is TGTGCCAGCAGTCCCTCCGGTAGGGATGAGCAGTTCTTC. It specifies CASSPSGRDEQFF.

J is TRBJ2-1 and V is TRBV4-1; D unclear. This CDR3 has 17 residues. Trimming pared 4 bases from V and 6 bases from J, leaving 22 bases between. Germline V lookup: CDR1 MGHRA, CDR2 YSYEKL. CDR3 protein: CASSPAPVGQVSNEQFF. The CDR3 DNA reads TGCGCCAGCAGCCCGGCACCGGTTGGCCAGGTGAGCAATGAGCAGTTCTTC.

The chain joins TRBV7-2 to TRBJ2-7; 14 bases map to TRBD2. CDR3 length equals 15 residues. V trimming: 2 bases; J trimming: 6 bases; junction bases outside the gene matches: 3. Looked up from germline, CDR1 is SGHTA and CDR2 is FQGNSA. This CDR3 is CASSLWGLAGVEQYF. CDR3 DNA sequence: TGTGCCAGCAGCTTATGGGGACTAGCGGGAGTCGAGCAGTACTTC.

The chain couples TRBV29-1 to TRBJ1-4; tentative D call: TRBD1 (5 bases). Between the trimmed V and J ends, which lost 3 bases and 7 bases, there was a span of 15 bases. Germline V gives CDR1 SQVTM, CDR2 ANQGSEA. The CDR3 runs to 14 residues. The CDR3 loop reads CSVDGGGSGEKLFF. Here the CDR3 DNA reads TGCAGCGTTGACGGTGGGGGTTCGGGTGAAAAACTGTTTTTT.

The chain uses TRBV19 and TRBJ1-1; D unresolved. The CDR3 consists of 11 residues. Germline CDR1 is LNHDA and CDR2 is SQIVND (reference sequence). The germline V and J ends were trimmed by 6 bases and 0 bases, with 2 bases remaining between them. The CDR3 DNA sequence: TGTGCCAGTAGCCTGAACACTGAAGCTTTCTTT. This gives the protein CASSLNTEAFF. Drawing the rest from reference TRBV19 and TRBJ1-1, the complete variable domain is DGGITQSPKYLFRKEGQNVTLSCEQNLNHDAMYWYRQDPGQGLRLIYYSQIVNDFQKGDIAEGYSVSREKKESFPLTVTSAQKNPTAFYLCASSLNTEAFFGQGTRLTVV.

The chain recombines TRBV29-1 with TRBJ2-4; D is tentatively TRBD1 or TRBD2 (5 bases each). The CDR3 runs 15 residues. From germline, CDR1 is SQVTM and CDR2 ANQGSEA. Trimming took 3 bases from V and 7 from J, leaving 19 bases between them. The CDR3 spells CSVEFPSGTRNIQYF. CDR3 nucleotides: TGCAGCGTTGAGTTTCCTTCAGGGACGAGGAACATTCAGTACTTC.

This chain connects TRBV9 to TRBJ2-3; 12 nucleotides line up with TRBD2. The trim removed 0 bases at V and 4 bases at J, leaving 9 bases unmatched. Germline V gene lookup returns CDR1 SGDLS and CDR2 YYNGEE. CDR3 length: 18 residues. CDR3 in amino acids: CASSVGLAGGPSADTQYF. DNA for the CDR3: TGTGCCAGCAGCGTAGGCCTAGCGGGAGGGCCTAGCGCAGATACGCAGTATTTT.

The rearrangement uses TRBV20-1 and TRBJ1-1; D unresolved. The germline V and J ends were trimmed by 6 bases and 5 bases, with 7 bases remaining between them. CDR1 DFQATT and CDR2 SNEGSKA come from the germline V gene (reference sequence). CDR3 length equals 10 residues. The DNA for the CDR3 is TGCAGTGCAACCGGGACTGAAGCTTTCTTT. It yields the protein CSATGTEAFF.

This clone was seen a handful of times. CDR3 amino acids: CSGGQNSYEQYF. As DNA, the CDR3 is TGCAGCGGCGGACAGAATTCCTACGAGCAGTACTTC. This chain connects TRBV29-1 to TRBJ2-7, with a possible D match to TRBD1 (6 bases). This CDR3 is 12 amino acids long. V lost 7 bases, J lost 1 base, and 11 bases lay in between. CDR1 and CDR2 (germline): SQVTM, ANQGSEA.

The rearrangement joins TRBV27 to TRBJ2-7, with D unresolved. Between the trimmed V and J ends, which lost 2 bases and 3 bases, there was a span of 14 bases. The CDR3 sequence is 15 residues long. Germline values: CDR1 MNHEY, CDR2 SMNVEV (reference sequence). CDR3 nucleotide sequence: TGTGCCAGCAGTTTAACAGCGTTGGGGTTCTACGAGCAGTACTTC. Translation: CASSLTALGFYEQYF.